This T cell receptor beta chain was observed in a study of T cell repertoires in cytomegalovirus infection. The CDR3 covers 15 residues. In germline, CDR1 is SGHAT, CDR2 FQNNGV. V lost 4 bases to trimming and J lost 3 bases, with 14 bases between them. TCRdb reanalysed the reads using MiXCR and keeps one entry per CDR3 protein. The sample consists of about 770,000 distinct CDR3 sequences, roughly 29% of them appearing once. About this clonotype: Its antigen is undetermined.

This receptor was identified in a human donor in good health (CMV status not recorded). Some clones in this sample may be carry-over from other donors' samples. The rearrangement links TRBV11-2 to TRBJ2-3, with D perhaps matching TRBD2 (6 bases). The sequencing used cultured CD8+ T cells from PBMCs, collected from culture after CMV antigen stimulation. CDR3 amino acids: CASSSPGGWTDTQYF. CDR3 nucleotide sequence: TGTGCCAGCAGCTCACCCGGGGGTTGGACAGATACGCAGTATTTT.